Reported below is one T cell receptor beta chain. V shed 2 bases and J shed 6 bases, with 19 bases lying between them. Per the germline V gene, CDR1 is GTSNPN and CDR2 is SVGIG (reference sequence). The CDR3 length is 16 residues. Repertoires were generated with immunoSEQ multiplex PCR, while TCRdb's copy carries only in-frame clones and drops some. The profile shows just under 45,000 clones, 83% of them singletons. Described time point: peripheral blood 6 weeks after treatment start. This specimen comes from a study of PD-L1 blockade in urothelial cancer. The rearrangement joins TRBV30 to TRBJ2-2; a weak D match, TRBD1 (6 bases). The TCR comes from a man aged 60-69 years with urothelial cancer. The sample was PBMCs, taken around atezolizumab (anti-PD-L1) treatment. CDR3 residues: CAWSFRTATLAGELFF. In DNA form, the CDR3 reads TGTGCCTGGAGTTTCCGGACAGCAACTCTAGCCGGGGAGCTGTTTTTT.